The present T cell receptor beta chain was sequenced within a study of blood T cell repertoires in COVID-19. Study details: Samples taken during acute and convalescent COVID-19 were collected in the United States, Italy and Spain. T cells, B-cell-depleted T cells, or PBMCs provided the cDNA or gDNA that served as material.

Authors' analysis steps: Amplification with reference gene primers provided the estimates of nucleated cell counts. Data came from immunoSEQ multiplex PCR; TCRdb stores just in-frame clones and leaves some out. V, J and clone size reflect that table, while D and trimming were determined from the DNA. In the table there are 150,000 or so clones, approximately 90% of which are singletons. Trimming pared 2 bases from V and 6 bases from J, leaving 13 bases between. This CDR3 is 15 amino acids long. The V gene's germline CDR1 is MDHEN and CDR2 SYDVKM. The chain employs TRBV28 and TRBJ2-2, with D hard to call. This sequence was found in a human donor in a cohort sampled during active COVID-19. Input material: peripheral blood. The CDR3 is CASSLRLERPGELFF. CDR3 nucleotides: TGTGCCAGCAGTTTAAGGCTAGAACGACCCGGGGAGCTGTTTTTT. The variable domain in full, completed from reference TRBV28 and TRBJ2-2, reads DVKVTQSSRYLVKRTGEKVFLECVQDMDHENMFWYRQDPGLGLRLIYFSYDVKMKEKGDIPEGYSVSREKKERFSLILESASTNQTSMYLCASSLRLERPGELFFGEGSRLTVL.